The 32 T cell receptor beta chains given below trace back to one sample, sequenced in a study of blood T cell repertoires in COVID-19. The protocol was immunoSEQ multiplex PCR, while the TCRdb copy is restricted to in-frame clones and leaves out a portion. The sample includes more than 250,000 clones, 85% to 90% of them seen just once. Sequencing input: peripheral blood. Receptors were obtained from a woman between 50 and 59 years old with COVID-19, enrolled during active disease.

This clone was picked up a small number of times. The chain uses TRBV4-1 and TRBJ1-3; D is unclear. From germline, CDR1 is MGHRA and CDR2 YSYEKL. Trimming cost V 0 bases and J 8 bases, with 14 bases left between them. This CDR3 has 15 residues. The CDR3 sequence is CASSQDRQYGDTIYF. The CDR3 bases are TGCGCCAGCAGCCAAGACCGCCAATACGGAGACACCATATATTTT.

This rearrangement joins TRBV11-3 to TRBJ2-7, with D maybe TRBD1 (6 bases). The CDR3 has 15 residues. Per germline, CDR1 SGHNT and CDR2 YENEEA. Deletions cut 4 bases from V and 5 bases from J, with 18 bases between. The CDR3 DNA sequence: TGTGCCAGCAGCTCAGACTCACAGGGTCGGAACGAGCAGTACTTC. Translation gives CASSSDSQGRNEQYF.

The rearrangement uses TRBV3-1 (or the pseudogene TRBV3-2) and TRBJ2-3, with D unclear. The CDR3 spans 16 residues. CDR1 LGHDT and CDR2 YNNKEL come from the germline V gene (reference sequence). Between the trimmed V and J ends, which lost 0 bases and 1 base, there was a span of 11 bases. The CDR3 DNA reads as TGTGCCAGCAGCCAAGATCGTGGCCAGGGCACAGATACGCAGTATTTT. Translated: CASSQDRGQGTDTQYF.

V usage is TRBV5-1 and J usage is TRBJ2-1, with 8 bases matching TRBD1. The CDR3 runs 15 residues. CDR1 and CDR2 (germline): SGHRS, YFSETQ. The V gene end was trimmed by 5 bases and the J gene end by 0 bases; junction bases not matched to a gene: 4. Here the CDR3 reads CASRRDRSSYNEQFF. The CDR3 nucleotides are TGCGCCAGCAGACGGGACAGGAGCTCCTACAATGAGCAGTTCTTC.

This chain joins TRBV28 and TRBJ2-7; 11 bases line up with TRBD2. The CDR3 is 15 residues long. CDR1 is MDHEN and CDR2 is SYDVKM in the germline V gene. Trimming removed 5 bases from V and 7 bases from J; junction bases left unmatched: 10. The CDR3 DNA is TGTGCCAGCAGTAGGCTTATAGCGGGAGGGGCTGAGCAGTACTTC. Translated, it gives CASSRLIAGGAEQYF.

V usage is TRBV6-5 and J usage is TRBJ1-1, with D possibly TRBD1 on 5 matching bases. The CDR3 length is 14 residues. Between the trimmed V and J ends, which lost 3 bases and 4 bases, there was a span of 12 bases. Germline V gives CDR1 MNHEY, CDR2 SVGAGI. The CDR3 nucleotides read TGTGCCAGCAGTTATTCCCAGGGAACCACTGAAGCTTTCTTT. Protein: CASSYSQGTTEAFF.

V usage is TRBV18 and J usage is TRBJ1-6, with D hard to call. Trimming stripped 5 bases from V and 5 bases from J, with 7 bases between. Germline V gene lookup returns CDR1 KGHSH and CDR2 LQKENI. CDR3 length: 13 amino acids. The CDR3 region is CASSGLNNSPLHF. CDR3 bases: TGTGCCAGCTCAGGACTGAATAATTCACCCCTCCACTTT.

CDR3 DNA: TGTGCCAGCAGCCTAGGAGGATTTCATAGCAATCAGCCCCAGCATTTT. Protein product: CASSLGGFHSNQPQHF. The chain links TRBV7-9 to TRBJ1-5; no firm D call. Looked up from germline, CDR1 is SEHNR and CDR2 is FQNEAQ (reference sequence). CDR3 size: 16 residues. With 5 bases removed from V and 0 bases from J, the gap between germline ends came to 14 bases.

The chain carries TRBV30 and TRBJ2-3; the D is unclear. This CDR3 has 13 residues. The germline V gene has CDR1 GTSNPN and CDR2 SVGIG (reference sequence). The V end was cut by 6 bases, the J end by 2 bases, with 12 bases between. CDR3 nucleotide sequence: TGTGCCTGCAACCCCACCTACACAGATACGCAGTATTTT. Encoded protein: CACNPTYTDTQYF.

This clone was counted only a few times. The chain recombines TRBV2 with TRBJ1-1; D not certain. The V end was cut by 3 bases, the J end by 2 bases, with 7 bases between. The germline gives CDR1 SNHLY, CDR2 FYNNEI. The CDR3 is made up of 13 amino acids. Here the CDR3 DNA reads TGTGCCAGCAGTGATCCCCTTAACACTGAAGCTTTCTTT. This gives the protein CASSDPLNTEAFF.

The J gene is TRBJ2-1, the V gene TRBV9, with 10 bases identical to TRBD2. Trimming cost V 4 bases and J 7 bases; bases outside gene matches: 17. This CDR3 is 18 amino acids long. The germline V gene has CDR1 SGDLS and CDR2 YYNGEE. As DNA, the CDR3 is TGTGCCAGCAGCCGACTAGGTAGGGTTAGCGGGAGGCTTAATGAGCAGTTCTTC. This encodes CASSRLGRVSGRLNEQFF.

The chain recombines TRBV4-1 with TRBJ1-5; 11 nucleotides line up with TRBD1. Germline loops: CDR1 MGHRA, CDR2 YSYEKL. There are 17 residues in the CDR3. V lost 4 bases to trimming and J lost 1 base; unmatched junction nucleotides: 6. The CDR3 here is CASSRTGTGGSNQPQHF. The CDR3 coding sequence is TGCGCCAGCAGCCGAACCGGGACAGGGGGAAGCAATCAGCCCCAGCATTTT.

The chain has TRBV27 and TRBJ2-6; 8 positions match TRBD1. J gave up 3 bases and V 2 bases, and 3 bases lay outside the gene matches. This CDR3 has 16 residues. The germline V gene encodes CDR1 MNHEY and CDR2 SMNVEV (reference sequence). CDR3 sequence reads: CASSLGRGLGANVLTF. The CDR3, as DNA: TGTGCCAGCAGTTTAGGCAGGGGGCTTGGGGCCAACGTCCTGACTTTC.

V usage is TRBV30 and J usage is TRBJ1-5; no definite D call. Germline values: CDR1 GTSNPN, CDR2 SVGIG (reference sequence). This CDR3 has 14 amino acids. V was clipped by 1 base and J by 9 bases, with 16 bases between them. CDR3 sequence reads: CAWSGLRRQMPQHF. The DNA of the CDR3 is TGTGCCTGGAGTGGCCTCCGGCGGCAGATGCCCCAGCATTTT.

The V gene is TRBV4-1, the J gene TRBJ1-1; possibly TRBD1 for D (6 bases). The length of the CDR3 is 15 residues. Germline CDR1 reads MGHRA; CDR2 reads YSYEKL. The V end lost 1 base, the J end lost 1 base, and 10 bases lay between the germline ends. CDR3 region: CASSQVAGENTEAFF. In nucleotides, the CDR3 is TGCGCCAGCAGCCAAGTGGCAGGGGAGAACACTGAAGCTTTCTTT.

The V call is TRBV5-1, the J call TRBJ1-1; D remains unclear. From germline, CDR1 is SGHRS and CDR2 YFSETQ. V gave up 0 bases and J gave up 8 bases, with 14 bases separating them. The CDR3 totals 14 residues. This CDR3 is CASSLERAEREAFF. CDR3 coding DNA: TGCGCCAGCAGCTTGGAGCGGGCAGAGCGGGAAGCTTTCTTT.

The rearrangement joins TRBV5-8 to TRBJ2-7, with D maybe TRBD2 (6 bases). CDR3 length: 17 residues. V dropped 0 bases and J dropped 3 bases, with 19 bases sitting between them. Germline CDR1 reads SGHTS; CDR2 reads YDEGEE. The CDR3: CASSLANYGRGYYEQYF. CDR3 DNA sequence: TGTGCCAGCAGCTTGGCCAACTACGGGCGGGGCTACTACGAGCAGTACTTC.

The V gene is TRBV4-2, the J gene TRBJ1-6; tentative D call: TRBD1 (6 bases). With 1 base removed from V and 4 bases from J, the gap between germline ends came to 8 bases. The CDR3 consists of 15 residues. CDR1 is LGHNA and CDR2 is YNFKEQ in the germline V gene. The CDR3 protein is CASSQAQGYNSPLHF. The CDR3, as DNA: TGTGCCAGCAGCCAAGCACAGGGATATAATTCACCCCTCCACTTT.

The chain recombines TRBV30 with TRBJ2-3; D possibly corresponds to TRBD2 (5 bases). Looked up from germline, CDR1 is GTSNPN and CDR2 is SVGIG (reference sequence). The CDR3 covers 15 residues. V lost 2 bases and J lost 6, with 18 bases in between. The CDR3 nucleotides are TGTGCCTGGAGTAGAGGCGGGCCCAGCGGTGATACGCAGTATTTT. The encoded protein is CAWSRGGPSGDTQYF. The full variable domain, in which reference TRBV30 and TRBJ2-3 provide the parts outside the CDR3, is SQTIHQWPATLVQPVGSPLSLECTVEGTSNPNLYWYRQAAGRGLQLLFYSVGIGQISSEVPQNLSASRPQDRQFILSSKKLLLSDSGFYLCAWSRGGPSGDTQYFGPGTRLTVL.

The CDR3 DNA reads TGTGCCAGCAGGGGGCGGGGAAGCTCCGGTGAAGCTTTCTTT. This sequence encodes CASRGRGSSGEAFF. The rearrangement uses TRBV28 and TRBJ1-1, with a weak D call TRBD1 (5 bases). CDR1 and CDR2 (germline): MDHEN, SYDVKM. The CDR3 is 14 amino acids. Trimming cost V 6 bases and J 7 bases, with 18 bases left between them.

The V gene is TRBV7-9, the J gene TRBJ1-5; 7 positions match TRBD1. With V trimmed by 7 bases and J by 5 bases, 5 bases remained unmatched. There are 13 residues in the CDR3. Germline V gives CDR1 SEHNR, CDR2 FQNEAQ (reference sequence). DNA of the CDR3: TGTGCCAGCACCGAAACAGGGGATCAGCCCCAGCATTTT. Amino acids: CASTETGDQPQHF. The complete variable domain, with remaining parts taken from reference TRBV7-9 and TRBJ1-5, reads DTGVSQNPRHKITKRGQNVTFRCDPISEHNRLYWYRQTLGQGPEFLTYFQNEAQLEKSRLLSDRFSAERPKGSFSTLEIQRTEQGDSAMYLCASTETGDQPQHFGDGTRLSIL.

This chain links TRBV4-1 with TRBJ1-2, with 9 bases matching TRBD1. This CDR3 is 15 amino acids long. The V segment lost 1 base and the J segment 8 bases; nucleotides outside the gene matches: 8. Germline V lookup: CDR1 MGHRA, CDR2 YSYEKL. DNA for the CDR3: TGCGCCAGCAGCCAAGGCCCGACAGGGGGGGCCGGCTACACCTTC. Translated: CASSQGPTGGAGYTF.

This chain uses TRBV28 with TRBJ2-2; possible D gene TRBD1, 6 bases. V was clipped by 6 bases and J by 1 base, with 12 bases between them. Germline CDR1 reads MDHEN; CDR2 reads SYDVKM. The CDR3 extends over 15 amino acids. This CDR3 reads CASSVGGENTGELFF. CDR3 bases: TGTGCCAGCAGCGTAGGGGGAGAGAACACCGGGGAGCTGTTTTTT.

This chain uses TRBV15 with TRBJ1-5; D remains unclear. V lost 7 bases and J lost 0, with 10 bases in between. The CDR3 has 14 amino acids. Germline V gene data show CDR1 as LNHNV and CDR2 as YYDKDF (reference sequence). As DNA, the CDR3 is TGTGCCACCATGGAGCGGAATAGCAATCAGCCCCAGCATTTT. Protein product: CATMERNSNQPQHF. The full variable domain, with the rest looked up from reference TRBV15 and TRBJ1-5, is DAMVIQNPRYQVTQFGKPVTLSCSQTLNHNVMYWYQQKSSQAPKLLFHYYDKDFNNEADTPDNFQSRRPNTSFCFLDIRSPGLGDTAMYLCATMERNSNQPQHFGDGTRLSIL.

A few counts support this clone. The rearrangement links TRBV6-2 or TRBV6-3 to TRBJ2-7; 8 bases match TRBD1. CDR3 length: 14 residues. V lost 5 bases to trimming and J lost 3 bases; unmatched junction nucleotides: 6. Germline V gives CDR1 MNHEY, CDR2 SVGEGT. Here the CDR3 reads CASSTQGAFYEQYF. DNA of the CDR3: TGTGCCAGCAGTACCCAGGGGGCCTTCTACGAGCAGTACTTC.

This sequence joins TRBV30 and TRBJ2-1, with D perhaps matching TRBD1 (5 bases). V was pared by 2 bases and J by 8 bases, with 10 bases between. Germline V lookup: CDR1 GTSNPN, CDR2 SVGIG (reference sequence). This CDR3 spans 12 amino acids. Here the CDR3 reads CAWSFRVYEQFF. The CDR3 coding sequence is TGTGCCTGGAGTTTCAGGGTATATGAGCAGTTCTTC.

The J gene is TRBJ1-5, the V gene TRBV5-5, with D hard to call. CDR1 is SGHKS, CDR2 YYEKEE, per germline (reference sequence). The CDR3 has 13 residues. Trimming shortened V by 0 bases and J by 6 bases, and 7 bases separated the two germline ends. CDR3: CASSLVTGQPQHF. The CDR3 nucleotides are TGTGCCAGCAGCTTGGTAACGGGTCAGCCCCAGCATTTT. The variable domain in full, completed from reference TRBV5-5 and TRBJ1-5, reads DAGVTQSPTHLIKTRGQQVTLRCSPISGHKSVSWYQQVLGQGPQFIFQYYEKEERGRGNFPDRFSARQFPNYSSELNVNALLLGDSALYLCASSLVTGQPQHFGDGTRLSIL.

The CDR3 here is CASSREATDTQYF. For the CDR3, the DNA is TGTGCCAGCAGTCGGGAGGCGACAGATACGCAGTATTTT. The chain has TRBV5-5 and TRBJ2-3; 7 bases fit TRBD2. CDR1 and CDR2 (germline): SGHKS, YYEKEE (reference sequence). Germline trimming cut 5 bases from V and 3 bases from J; bases unmatched to any gene: 3. The CDR3 runs to 13 residues.

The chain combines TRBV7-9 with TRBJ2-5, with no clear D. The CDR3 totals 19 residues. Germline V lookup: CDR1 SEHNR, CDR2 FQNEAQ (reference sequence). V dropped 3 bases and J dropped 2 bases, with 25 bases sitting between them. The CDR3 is CASSFPLGFTHSTQETQYF. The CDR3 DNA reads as TGTGCCAGCAGCTTCCCCCTTGGCTTCACCCATAGCACACAAGAGACCCAGTACTTC.

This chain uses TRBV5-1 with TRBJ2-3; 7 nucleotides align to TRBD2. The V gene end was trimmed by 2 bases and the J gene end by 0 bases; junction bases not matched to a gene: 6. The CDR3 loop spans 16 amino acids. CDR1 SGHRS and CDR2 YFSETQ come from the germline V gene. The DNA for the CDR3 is TGCGCCAGCAGCTTTACGGGAGGCACTAGCACAGATACGCAGTATTTT. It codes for CASSFTGGTSTDTQYF.

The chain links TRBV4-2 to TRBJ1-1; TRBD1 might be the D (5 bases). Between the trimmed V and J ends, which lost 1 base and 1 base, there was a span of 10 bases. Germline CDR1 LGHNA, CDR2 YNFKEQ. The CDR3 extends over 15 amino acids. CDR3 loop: CASSQGGSKNTEAFF. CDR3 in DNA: TGTGCCAGCAGCCAAGGGGGCAGCAAGAACACTGAAGCTTTCTTT.

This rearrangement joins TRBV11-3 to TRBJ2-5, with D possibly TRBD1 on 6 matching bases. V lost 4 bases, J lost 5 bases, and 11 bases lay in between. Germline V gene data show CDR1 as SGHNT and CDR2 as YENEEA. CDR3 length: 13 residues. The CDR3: CASSSTGWETQYF. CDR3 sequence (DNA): TGTGCCAGCAGCTCAACAGGGTGGGAGACCCAGTACTTC.